This T cell receptor (beta chain) comes out of a study of cytomegalovirus exposure and HLA in healthy donors. This clone was picked up a small number of times. V was trimmed by 2 bases and J by 9 bases, leaving 10 bases between them. The germline V gene has CDR1 LGHNA and CDR2 YSLEER. The CDR3 has 13 amino acids. 60 Vbeta and 13 Jbeta primers were used in PCR. The protocol was immunoSEQ multiplex PCR, while the TCRdb copy is restricted to in-frame clones and leaves out a portion. The profile covers about 160,000 clones, with approximately 80% appearing a single time and roughly 2.1% taken by the ten largest.

J is TRBJ2-2 and V is TRBV4-3; the D gene is possibly TRBD2 (5 bases). The TCR was taken from a man aged 45-65 years in good health and CMV-seropositive. Input material: PBMCs. The CDR3 DNA follows: TGCGCCAGCAGCCAATTACGGGATTGGGAGCTGTTTTTT. This sequence encodes CASSQLRDWELFF.